This record covers a single T cell receptor beta chain. This specimen comes from a study of Ad26.COV2.S vaccination and SARS-CoV-2 variants. Specified treatment: around 19 received Ad26.COV2.S at low or high dose, single or two shots; 5 received placebo; per-sample allocation not given. Day 63 after the first vaccine or placebo injection was the time point for sampling. TCRdb's table, derived via immunoSEQ multiplex PCR, lists solely in-frame clones and lacks some. Of 410,000 or so clones detected, about 90% appear once; the ten largest clones hold more than 1.5%. V lost 7 bases and J 2 bases, leaving 12 bases between the germline ends. The CDR3 extends over 14 amino acids. Germline V gene sequence: CDR1 MNHEY, CDR2 SVGAGI.

The clonotype was recovered from a person between 18 and 65 years old who received the Ad26.COV2.S COVID-19 vaccine or a placebo. Sequenced material: peripheral blood, taken in a trial of Ad26.COV2.S vaccine versus placebo. The rearrangement joins TRBV6-5 to TRBJ1-5, with TRBD1 as a possible D gene (6 bases). The chain's CDR3 is CASKWTEGNQPQHF. CDR3 bases: TGTGCCAGCAAGTGGACAGAAGGCAATCAGCCCCAGCATTTT.